The T cell receptor beta chain under discussion was sequenced for a study of blood T cells in healthy people across ages. This clonotype was detected only a few times. V shed 6 bases and J shed 2 bases, with 14 bases lying between them. Looked up from germline, CDR1 is SGHTA and CDR2 is FQGNSA. The CDR3 consists of 15 residues. With a J-beta primer mix and a sample-barcoded 5' primer, a second PCR ran roughly 6 to 12 cycles. TCRdb re-analysed the 5' RACE reads in MiXCR, keeping a single row per CDR3 protein. This repertoire shows roughly 1.9 million distinct CDR3 sequences, 35% to 50% found once; its top ten account for about 23%.

The receptor was derived from a human donor in good health. This chain joins TRBV7-2 and TRBJ2-1; perhaps D is TRBD1 or TRBD2 (6 bases each). Sequencing input: blood. CDR3 residues: CASSQGRGTYNEQFF. The CDR3 nucleotides are TGTGCCAGCAGTCAGGGGCGGGGAACCTACAATGAGCAGTTCTTC.